This record covers a single T cell receptor (beta chain). What it binds is unknown. The data stem from a study of T cells in Graves' hyperthyroidism and ophthalmopathy. As for the study in general: It was at initial diagnosis, before any treatment, that peripheral blood was collected.

Researchers took RNA transcripts and amplified the TCR beta CDR3 regions from them. In the first-round RT-PCR of the TCR CDR3, the HTBI primer set was used. Each CDR3 protein gets one entry after TCRdb re-called the multiplex PCR reads with MiXCR. The sample consists of about 380,000 distinct CDR3 sequences, 15% to 20% of them appearing once. Notes on the study in general: The authors' 13 V-J model separated ophthalmopathy from stable hyperthyroidism.

The CDR3 consists of 14 residues. Looked up from germline, CDR1 is SGHRS and CDR2 is YFSETQ. V gave up 6 bases and J gave up 2 bases, with 15 bases separating them. Using over 8.5 ml of fresh peripheral blood, PBMCs were prepared. Sample: blood. V is TRBV5-1 and J is TRBJ2-7; no clear D. The clonotype was recovered from a man aged 18 to 35 with Graves' ophthalmopathy. The CDR3 coding sequence is TGCGCCAGCATGTTGGCTACCTTTCCCTACGAGCAGTACTTC. Translation: CASMLATFPYEQYF.